This T cell receptor beta chain was found in a study of T cell responses to AZD1222 COVID-19 vaccine. CDR3 size: 13 residues. Trimming shortened V by 2 bases and J by 6 bases, and 9 bases separated the two germline ends. Per the germline V gene, CDR1 is MDHEN and CDR2 is SYDVKM. Profiled with immunoSEQ multiplex PCR; TCRdb holds only in-frame clones, not every one. The data show approximately 170,000 clones, approximately 90% seen once. A single count supports this clone. The source material was peripheral blood, sampled on day 0 of AZD1222 vaccination. The rearrangement uses TRBV28 and TRBJ2-3; D ambiguous. This TCR was recovered from an adult in good health. CDR3: CASSLLGGDTQYF. The CDR3 DNA reads TGTGCCAGCAGTTTACTCGGTGGGGATACGCAGTATTTT.